The 25 T cell receptor beta chains given below trace back to one sample, sequenced in a study of a mutant IDH1 vaccine in newly diagnosed glioma. No antigen is known for these receptors. Time point defined: week 35, safety follow-up. Vaccinated patients received 300 ug of mutant IDH1 20-mer peptide per dose, with topical imiquimod. The protocol was immunoSEQ multiplex PCR, while the TCRdb copy is restricted to in-frame clones and leaves out a portion. Seen here are about 68,000 clones, roughly 84% observed once, and the top ten hold approximately 12%. Sequencing used PBMCs, obtained from a glioma patient whose treatment included an IDH1 peptide vaccine. The receptors stem from a man aged 18 to 35 with glioma.

The chain combines TRBV7-9 with TRBJ2-1, with a possible D match to TRBD1 (6 bases). Germline lookup yields CDR1 SEHNR and CDR2 FQNEAQ (reference sequence). The CDR3 spans 12 residues. V lost 2 bases to trimming and J lost 7 bases, with 6 bases between them. CDR3 amino acids: CASSLTGNEQFF. CDR3 nucleotide sequence: TGTGCCAGCAGCTTAACAGGGAATGAGCAGTTCTTC.

V is TRBV19 and J is TRBJ1-2; no firm D call. The CDR3 sequence is 15 residues long. Trimming left V 2 bases short and J 2 bases short, with 12 bases between. The germline V gene has CDR1 LNHDA and CDR2 SQIVND (reference sequence). The DNA of the CDR3 is TGTGCCAGTAGTATACCTGGACGGAGGAACTATGGCTACACCTTC. This translates into CASSIPGRRNYGYTF.

This sequence joins TRBV7-2 and TRBJ1-5, with 7 bases identical to TRBD1. CDR3 length equals 15 residues. Germline V lookup: CDR1 SGHTA, CDR2 FQGNSA. The trim removed 5 bases at V and 0 bases at J, leaving 4 bases unmatched. The DNA for the CDR3 is TGTGCCAGCAGCCCGACAGGGTATAGCAATCAGCCCCAGCATTTT. Protein: CASSPTGYSNQPQHF.

V and J are TRBV19 and TRBJ1-5; D uncertain. V was clipped by 7 bases and J by 3 bases, with 16 bases between them. Germline assignment: CDR1 LNHDA and CDR2 SQIVND (reference sequence). The CDR3 spans 15 residues. The CDR3 protein is CASTFNIEFNQPQHF. CDR3 in DNA: TGTGCCAGTACCTTTAATATCGAGTTCAATCAGCCCCAGCATTTT.

This chain joins TRBV6-5 and TRBJ2-1; D is possibly TRBD1 or TRBD2 (6 bases each). Germline loops: CDR1 MNHEY, CDR2 SVGAGI. This CDR3 region has 15 residues. Deletions cut 8 bases from V and 0 bases from J, with 14 bases between. CDR3: CASSVGGASYNEQFF. The CDR3 region has the DNA TGTGCCAGCTCCGTGGGGGGCGCCTCCTACAATGAGCAGTTCTTC.

The CDR3 DNA sequence: TGTGCCAGTAGTATTCAGGGAGGTTCAAATCAGCCCCAGCATTTT. Translation: CASSIQGGSNQPQHF. The chain has TRBV19 and TRBJ1-5; perhaps TRBD1 as D (5 bases). The germline V gene has CDR1 LNHDA and CDR2 SQIVND (reference sequence). Trimming shortened V by 3 bases and J by 4 bases, and 13 bases separated the two germline ends. The CDR3 has 15 residues.

V and J are TRBV18 and TRBJ2-5, with D possibly being TRBD1 (6 bases). The V gene's germline CDR1 is KGHSH and CDR2 LQKENI. The germline V and J ends were trimmed by 3 bases and 2 bases, with 10 bases remaining between them. This CDR3 has 14 amino acids. The CDR3 nucleotides read TGTGCCAGCTCACCCCGACAGGTTCAAGAGACCCAGTACTTC. This codes for CASSPRQVQETQYF.

V is TRBV30 and J is TRBJ1-4; possible D gene TRBD1, 5 bases. CDR1 and CDR2 from the germline V gene are GTSNPN and SVGIG (reference sequence). The ends were cut back, 0 bases at V and 7 bases at J, with 9 bases in the middle. The CDR3 is made up of 13 amino acids. CDR3 sequence: CAWSVYRGEKLFF. The CDR3 bases are TGTGCCTGGAGTGTTTATAGGGGTGAAAAACTGTTTTTT.

The genes are TRBV10-3 and TRBJ2-5; no definite D call. Germline lookup yields CDR1 ENHRY and CDR2 SYGVKD. V lost 1 base, J lost 5 bases, and 8 bases lay in between. This CDR3 spans 13 amino acids. CDR3: CAISEWSGETQYF. CDR3 coding DNA: TGTGCCATCAGTGAGTGGAGTGGGGAGACCCAGTACTTC.

CDR3 amino acids: CASSEHSWGPEAFF. CDR3 DNA sequence: TGTGCCAGCAGCGAGCACTCATGGGGCCCTGAAGCTTTCTTT. The chain is built from TRBV9 and TRBJ1-1; possibly TRBD1 for D (5 bases). Germline CDR1 reads SGDLS; CDR2 reads YYNGEE. The V gene lost 3 bases and the J gene lost 6 bases, with 15 bases spanning the gap. The CDR3 sequence is 14 residues long.

This clone was seen only a few times. V usage is TRBV7-2 and J usage is TRBJ1-4; TRBD1 matches 9 bases. CDR1 SGHTA and CDR2 FQGNSA come from the germline V gene. V was clipped by 7 bases and J by 4 bases; unmatched bases: 7. This CDR3 region has 15 residues. The CDR3 nucleotides are TGTGCCAGCAACCAACAGGGGGCTTTTAATGAAAAACTGTTTTTT. Protein product: CASNQQGAFNEKLFF.

This sequence joins TRBV29-1 and TRBJ1-2; D remains unclear. The V end lost 6 bases, the J end lost 2 bases, and 7 bases lay between the germline ends. From germline, CDR1 is SQVTM and CDR2 ANQGSEA. The CDR3 consists of 11 residues. The CDR3 sequence is CSVHLNYGYTF. Here the CDR3 DNA reads TGCAGCGTACACTTGAACTATGGCTACACCTTC.

This clone was observed a handful of times. The chain couples TRBV10-3 to TRBJ2-7, with 9 bases identical to TRBD2. Germline loops: CDR1 ENHRY, CDR2 SYGVKD. This CDR3 has 15 amino acids. Unmatched junction bases numbered 6, after V lost 3 bases and J lost 3 bases. CDR3 sequence: CAISEISGSIYEQYF. DNA for the CDR3: TGTGCCATCAGTGAAATTAGCGGGAGTATCTACGAGCAGTACTTC.

This rearrangement joins TRBV6-5 to TRBJ2-7, with D tentatively TRBD2 (5 bases). CDR3 length: 13 amino acids. V gave up 2 bases and J gave up 2 bases, with 7 bases separating them. CDR1 and CDR2 from the germline V gene are MNHEY and SVGAGI. The CDR3: CASSYGEPYEQYF. CDR3 DNA: TGTGCCAGCAGTTACGGGGAGCCCTACGAGCAGTACTTC.

The CDR3: CASSRTGGANTGELFF. DNA of the CDR3: TGTGCCAGCTCAAGGACAGGGGGCGCGAACACCGGGGAGCTGTTTTTT. The V and J genes are TRBV18 and TRBJ2-2; 11 nucleotides align to TRBD1. Germline V lookup: CDR1 KGHSH, CDR2 LQKENI. The length of the CDR3 is 16 residues. Trimming at V came to 5 bases and at J to 0 bases, leaving 2 bases not matched to a gene.

V is TRBV7-3 and J is TRBJ2-7, with D tentatively TRBD2 (5 bases). CDR3 length: 13 amino acids. V dropped 5 bases and J dropped 1 base, with 9 bases sitting between them. Germline-derived CDR1 and CDR2 are SGHTA and FQGTGA. The CDR3 nucleotides read TGTGCCAGCAGCGCCGAGGGATCCTACGAGCAGTACTTC. Translated: CASSAEGSYEQYF.

The chain carries TRBV11-2 and TRBJ1-1, with 7 bases that match TRBD1. The CDR3 contains 16 residues. V lost 1 base and J lost 0; bases outside the gene matches: 5. Germline CDR1 reads SGHAT; CDR2 reads FQNNGV. CDR3 sequence reads: CASSLGGGQVNTEAFF. The CDR3 coding sequence is TGTGCCAGCAGCTTAGGGGGTGGACAGGTGAACACTGAAGCTTTCTTT.

The chain links TRBV6-5 to TRBJ1-2; D may be TRBD1 (6 bases). V was trimmed by 7 bases and J by 2 bases, leaving 14 bases between them. The CDR3 is 14 amino acids. The germline gives CDR1 MNHEY, CDR2 SVGAGI. In nucleotides, the CDR3 is TGTGCCAGCAAATCGGGACACTGGAACTATGGCTACACCTTC. It translates to CASKSGHWNYGYTF.

The chain carries TRBV6-5 and TRBJ1-6; perhaps TRBD1 as D (5 bases). Germline V lookup: CDR1 MNHEY, CDR2 SVGAGI. The CDR3 is made up of 16 amino acids. V lost 0 bases, J lost 6 bases, and 12 bases lay in between. The CDR3 DNA follows: TGTGCCAGCAGTTACTCGGGGGTCAGAGGTAATTCACCCCTCCACTTT. Translation gives CASSYSGVRGNSPLHF.

The chain joins TRBV2 to TRBJ1-6; D remains unclear. The CDR3 has 13 residues. Germline V CDR1 and CDR2: SNHLY, FYNNEI. V was shortened by 11 bases and J by 9 bases, with 17 bases between the two germline ends. The CDR3 spells CAAYPLSSSPLHF. The CDR3 DNA sequence: TGTGCCGCCTACCCCCTGTCGAGTTCACCCCTCCACTTT. The whole variable domain, filled in from reference TRBV2 and TRBJ1-6, reads EPEVTQTPSHQVTQMGQEVILRCVPISNHLYFYWYRQILGQKVEFLVSFYNNEISEKSEIFDDQFSVERPDGSNFTLKIRSTKLEDSAMYFCAAYPLSSSPLHFGNGTRLTVT.

In the case of this clone: Other nucleotide sequences from this sample produce the same CDR3. The gene calls are TRBV6-6 and TRBJ1-1; D call uncertain. The CDR3 sequence is 15 residues long. Per germline, CDR1 MNHNY and CDR2 SVGAGI (reference sequence). The V gene lost 4 bases and the J gene lost 6 bases, with 18 bases spanning the gap. CDR3 region: CASSFRLLGEAEAFF. The CDR3, as DNA: TGTGCCAGCAGTTTCCGTCTCCTTGGGGAGGCTGAAGCTTTCTTT.

V gene TRBV6-5 combines with J gene TRBJ1-1; 8 bases align to TRBD1. The ends lost 0 bases at V and 1 base at J; junction bases unmatched: 4. The CDR3 contains 16 residues. Germline lookup yields CDR1 MNHEY and CDR2 SVGAGI. CDR3 in amino acids: CASSYSPTGGNTEAFF. In DNA, the CDR3 is TGTGCCAGCAGTTACTCACCTACAGGGGGGAACACTGAAGCTTTCTTT.

This clone was seen only once. The chain employs TRBV14 and TRBJ2-1; D unresolved. CDR1 SGHDN and CDR2 FVKESK come from the germline V gene. The V end lost 0 bases, the J end lost 7 bases, and 13 bases lay between the germline ends. This CDR3 region has 15 residues. The CDR3 sequence: CASSQDLALGNEQFF. Here the CDR3 DNA reads TGTGCCAGCAGCCAAGATCTTGCCCTAGGAAATGAGCAGTTCTTC.

The chain couples TRBV7-2 to TRBJ2-2; 7 bases match TRBD2. Looked up from germline, CDR1 is SGHTA and CDR2 is FQGNSA. The junction had 3 bases not matched to a gene; V was cut back by 1 base and J by 1 base. This CDR3 region has 16 residues. CDR3 in DNA: TGTGCCAGCAGCTTAGGAGGGACTATGAACACCGGGGAGCTGTTTTTT. Translation gives CASSLGGTMNTGELFF.

V gene TRBV28 combines with J gene TRBJ1-1, with D tentatively TRBD1 (6 bases). Germline lookup yields CDR1 MDHEN and CDR2 SYDVKM. The germline V and J ends were trimmed by 5 bases and 3 bases, with 19 bases remaining between them. The CDR3 runs to 16 residues. The CDR3 spells CASSLPTGSGYTEAFF. The CDR3 DNA reads as TGTGCCAGCAGTCTACCGACAGGTTCGGGATACACTGAAGCTTTCTTT.